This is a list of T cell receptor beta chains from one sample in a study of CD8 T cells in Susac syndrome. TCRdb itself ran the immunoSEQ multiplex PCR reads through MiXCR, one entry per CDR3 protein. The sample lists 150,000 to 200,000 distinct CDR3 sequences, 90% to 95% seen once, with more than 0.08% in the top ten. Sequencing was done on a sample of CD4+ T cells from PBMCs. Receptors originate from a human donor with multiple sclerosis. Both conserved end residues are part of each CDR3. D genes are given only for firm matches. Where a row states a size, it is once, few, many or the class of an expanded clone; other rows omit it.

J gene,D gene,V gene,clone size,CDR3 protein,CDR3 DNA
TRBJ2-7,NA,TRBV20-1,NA,CSARGGPNSYEQYF,TGCAGTGCCAGGGGGGGCCCCAACTCCTACGAGCAGTACTTC
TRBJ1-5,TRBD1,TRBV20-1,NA,CSASGTGVGQPQHF,TGCAGTGCTAGCGGGACAGGGGTCGGGCAGCCCCAGCATTTT
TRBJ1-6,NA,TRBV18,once,CASSPSADSPLHF,TGTGCCAGCTCACCATCAGCGGATTCACCCCTCCACTTT
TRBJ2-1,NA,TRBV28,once,CASSLRGSPGYNEQFF,TGTGCCAGCAGTTTACGCGGGTCTCCGGGGTACAATGAGCAGTTCTTC
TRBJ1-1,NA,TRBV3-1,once,CASGVLNTEAFF,TGTGCCAGCGGAGTCTTGAACACTGAAGCTTTCTTT
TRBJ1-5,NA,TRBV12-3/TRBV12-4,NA,CASSLNWGSNQPQHF,TGTGCCAGCAGCCTCAATTGGGGCAGCAATCAGCCCCAGCATTTT
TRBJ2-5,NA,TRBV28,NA,CASSLAGPLRETQYF,TGTGCCAGCAGTTTAGCAGGGCCCCTTCGAGAGACCCAGTACTTC
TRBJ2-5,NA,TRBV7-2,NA,CASSLFTGQETQYF,TGTGCCAGCAGCTTATTCACAGGACAAGAGACCCAGTACTTC
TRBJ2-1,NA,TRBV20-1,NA,CSAADPSSYNEQFF,TGCAGTGCTGCGGACCCTAGCTCCTACAATGAGCAGTTCTTC
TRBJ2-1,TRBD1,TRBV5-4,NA,CASSGAGTGEINEQFF,TGTGCCAGCAGTGGAGCCGGGACAGGGGAAATAAATGAGCAGTTCTTC
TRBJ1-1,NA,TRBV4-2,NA,CASSPRLGDTEAFF,TGTGCCAGCAGCCCAAGATTGGGGGACACTGAAGCTTTCTTT
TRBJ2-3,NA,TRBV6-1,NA,CASRIASTDTQYF,TGTGCCAGCAGAATAGCTAGCACAGATACGCAGTATTTT
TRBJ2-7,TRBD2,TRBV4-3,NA,CASRGAGETYEQYF,TGCGCCAGCAGAGGGGCGGGAGAGACCTACGAGCAGTACTTC
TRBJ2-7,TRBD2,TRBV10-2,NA,CASRASGANFYEQYF,TGCGCCAGCAGAGCCAGCGGGGCGAACTTCTACGAGCAGTACTTC
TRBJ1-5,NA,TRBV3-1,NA,CASGTQTDQPQHF,TGTGCCAGCGGGACACAAACGGACCAGCCCCAGCATTTT
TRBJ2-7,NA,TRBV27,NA,CASSLSPSALPKLEQYF,TGTGCCAGCAGTTTATCGCCTAGCGCGTTGCCGAAACTCGAGCAGTACTTC
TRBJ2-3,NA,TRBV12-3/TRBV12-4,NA,CASSPGADTQYF,TGTGCCAGCAGCCCAGGGGCAGATACGCAGTATTTT
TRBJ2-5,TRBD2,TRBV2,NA,CASSEGQRDRETQYF,TGTGCCAGCAGTGAAGGGCAGCGGGACCGGGAGACCCAGTACTTC
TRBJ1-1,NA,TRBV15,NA,CATSMGRDMNTEAFF,TGTGCCACCAGCATGGGGAGGGACATGAACACTGAAGCTTTCTTT
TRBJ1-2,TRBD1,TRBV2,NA,CASRPGTGTGYTF,TGTGCCAGCAGACCCGGGACAGGGACGGGCTACACCTTC
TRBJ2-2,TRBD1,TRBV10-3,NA,CAIRGQGRTGELFF,TGTGCCATCAGAGGACAGGGGAGAACCGGGGAGCTGTTTTTT
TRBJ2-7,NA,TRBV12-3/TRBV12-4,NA,CASSPGIGYEQYF,TGTGCCAGCAGCCCCGGGATAGGCTACGAGCAGTACTTC
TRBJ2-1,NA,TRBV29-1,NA,CSVGWSSYNEQFF,TGCAGCGTTGGCTGGAGCTCCTACAATGAGCAGTTCTTC
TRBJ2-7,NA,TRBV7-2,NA,CASSLHGTYEQYF,TGTGCCAGCAGCTTACACGGGACCTACGAGCAGTACTTC
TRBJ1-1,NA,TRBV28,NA,CASSFQGLLNTEAFF,TGTGCCAGCAGTTTTCAGGGGCTGTTGAACACTGAAGCTTTCTTT
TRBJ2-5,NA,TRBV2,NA,CASSEFRRETQYF,TGTGCCAGCAGTGAATTTCGTAGGGAGACCCAGTACTTC
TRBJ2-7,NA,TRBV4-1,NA,CASSPPDYSYEQYF,TGCGCCAGCAGCCCTCCGGACTACAGCTACGAGCAGTACTTC
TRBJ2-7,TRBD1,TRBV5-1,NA,CASSWRQGNYEQYF,TGCGCCAGCAGCTGGCGACAGGGGAACTACGAGCAGTACTTC
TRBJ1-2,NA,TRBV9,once,CASSATRRTAGGYTF,TGTGCCAGCAGCGCCACCCGTCGAACGGCGGGAGGCTACACCTTC